The text below deals with one T cell receptor (beta chain). The antigen is not known. The sample is drawn from a study of T cell responses to AZD1222 COVID-19 vaccine. Study findings and constraints: Repertoire samples came only from after the peak T cell response. Clonal diversity may have been underestimated in mostly white British donors. Two AZD1222 doses significantly raised spike-specific TCR breadth and depth over controls.

The trim removed 3 bases at V and 5 bases at J, leaving 10 bases unmatched. Germline V gene data show CDR1 as MNHNS and CDR2 as SASEGT. The CDR3 has 17 amino acids. Libraries were prepared by immunoSEQ multiplex PCR; TCRdb keeps only in-frame clonotypes and omits some of them. This sample has 29,000 or so clones, with over 90% found just once. The sample consisted of peripheral blood, taken on day 0 of AZD1222 vaccination. The receptor was isolated from an adult in good health. The chain is built from TRBV6-1 and TRBJ2-3; TRBD2 matches at 11 bases. CDR3 loop: CASSESTSGRKRDTQYF. In DNA, the CDR3 is TGTGCCAGCAGTGAGTCCACTAGCGGGAGAAAAAGAGATACGCAGTATTTT.